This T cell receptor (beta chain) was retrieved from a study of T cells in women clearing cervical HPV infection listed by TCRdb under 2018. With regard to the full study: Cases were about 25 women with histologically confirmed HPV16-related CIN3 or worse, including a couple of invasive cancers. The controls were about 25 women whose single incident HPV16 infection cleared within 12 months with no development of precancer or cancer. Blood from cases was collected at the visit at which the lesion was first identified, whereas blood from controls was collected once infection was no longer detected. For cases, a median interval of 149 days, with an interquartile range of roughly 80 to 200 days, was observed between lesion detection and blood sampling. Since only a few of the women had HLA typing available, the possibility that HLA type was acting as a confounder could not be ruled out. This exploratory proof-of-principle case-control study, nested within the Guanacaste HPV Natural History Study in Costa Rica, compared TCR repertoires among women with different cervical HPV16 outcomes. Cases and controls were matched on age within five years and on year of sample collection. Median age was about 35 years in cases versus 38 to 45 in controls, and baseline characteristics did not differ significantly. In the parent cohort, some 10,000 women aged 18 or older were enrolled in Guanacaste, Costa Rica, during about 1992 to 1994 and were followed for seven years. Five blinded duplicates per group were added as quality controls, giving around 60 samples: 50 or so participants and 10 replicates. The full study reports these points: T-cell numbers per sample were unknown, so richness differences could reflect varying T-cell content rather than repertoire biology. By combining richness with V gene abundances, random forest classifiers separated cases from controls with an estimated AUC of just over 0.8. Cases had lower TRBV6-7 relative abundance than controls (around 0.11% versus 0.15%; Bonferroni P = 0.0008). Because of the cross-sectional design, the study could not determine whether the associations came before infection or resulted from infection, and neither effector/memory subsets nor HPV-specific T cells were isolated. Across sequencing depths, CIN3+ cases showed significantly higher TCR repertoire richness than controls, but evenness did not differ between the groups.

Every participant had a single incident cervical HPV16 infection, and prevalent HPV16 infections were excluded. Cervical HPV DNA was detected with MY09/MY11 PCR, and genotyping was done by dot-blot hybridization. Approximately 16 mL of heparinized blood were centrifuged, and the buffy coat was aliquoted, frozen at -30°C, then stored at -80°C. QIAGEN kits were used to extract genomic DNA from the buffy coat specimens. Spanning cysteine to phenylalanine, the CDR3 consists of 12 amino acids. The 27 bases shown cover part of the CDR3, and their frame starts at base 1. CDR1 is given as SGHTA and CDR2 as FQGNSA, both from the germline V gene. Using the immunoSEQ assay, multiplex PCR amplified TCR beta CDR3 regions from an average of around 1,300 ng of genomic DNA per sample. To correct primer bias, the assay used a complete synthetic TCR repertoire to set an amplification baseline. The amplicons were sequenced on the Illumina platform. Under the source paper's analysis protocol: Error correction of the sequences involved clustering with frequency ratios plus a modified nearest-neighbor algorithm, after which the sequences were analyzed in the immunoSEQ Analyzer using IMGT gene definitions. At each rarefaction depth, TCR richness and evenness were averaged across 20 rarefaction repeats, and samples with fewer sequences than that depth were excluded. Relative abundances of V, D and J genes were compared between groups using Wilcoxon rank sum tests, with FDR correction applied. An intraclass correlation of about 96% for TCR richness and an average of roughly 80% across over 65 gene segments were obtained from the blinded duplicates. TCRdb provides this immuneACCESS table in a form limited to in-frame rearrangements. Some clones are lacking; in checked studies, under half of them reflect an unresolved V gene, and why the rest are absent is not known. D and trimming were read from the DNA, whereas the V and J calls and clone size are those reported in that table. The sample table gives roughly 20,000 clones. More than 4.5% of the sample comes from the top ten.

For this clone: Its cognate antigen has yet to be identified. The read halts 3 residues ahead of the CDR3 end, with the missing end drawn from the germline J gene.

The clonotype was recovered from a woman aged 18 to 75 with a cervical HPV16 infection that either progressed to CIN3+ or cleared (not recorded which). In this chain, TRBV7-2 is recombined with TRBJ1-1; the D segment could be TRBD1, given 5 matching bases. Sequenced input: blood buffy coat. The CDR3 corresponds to CASSPRTSVAFF. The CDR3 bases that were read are TGTGCCAGCAGCCCCCGGACATCCGTA.